The entry below gives a single TCR beta chain sequence along with its context. Here immunoSEQ multiplex PCR was the method, and the copy in TCRdb shows in-frame clones only, minus some. The top ten hold approximately 2.5% of the sample, which has some 80,000 clones, about 89% seen once. The data derive from a study of T cell changes during pregnancy in multiple sclerosis. Germline CDR1 reads LGHNA; CDR2 reads YSLEER. CDR3 length: 13 amino acids. The V gene lost 3 bases and the J gene lost 6 bases, with 9 bases spanning the gap. The gene calls are TRBV4-3 and TRBJ1-5, with D uncertain. This clonotype originated in a female donor with multiple sclerosis, enrolled in a pregnancy study. The sequenced sample was peripheral blood, obtained in the first trimester of pregnancy. DNA for the CDR3: TGCGCCAGCAGCCAGGGAGGAGGTCAGCCCCAGCATTTT. Translation: CASSQGGGQPQHF.